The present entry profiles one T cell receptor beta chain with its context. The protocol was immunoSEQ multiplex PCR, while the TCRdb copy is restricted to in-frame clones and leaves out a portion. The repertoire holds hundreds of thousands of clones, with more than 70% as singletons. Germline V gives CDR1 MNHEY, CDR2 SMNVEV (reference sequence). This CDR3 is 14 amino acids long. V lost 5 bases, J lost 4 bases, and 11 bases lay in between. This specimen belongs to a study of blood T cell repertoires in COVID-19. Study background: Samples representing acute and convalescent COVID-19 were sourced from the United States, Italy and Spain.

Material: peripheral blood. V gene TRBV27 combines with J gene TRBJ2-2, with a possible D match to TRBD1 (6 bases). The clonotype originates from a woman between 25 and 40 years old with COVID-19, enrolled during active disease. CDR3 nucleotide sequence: TGTGCCAGCAGTCTAGAAGGGGGCACCGGGGAGCTGTTTTTT. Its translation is CASSLEGGTGELFF.